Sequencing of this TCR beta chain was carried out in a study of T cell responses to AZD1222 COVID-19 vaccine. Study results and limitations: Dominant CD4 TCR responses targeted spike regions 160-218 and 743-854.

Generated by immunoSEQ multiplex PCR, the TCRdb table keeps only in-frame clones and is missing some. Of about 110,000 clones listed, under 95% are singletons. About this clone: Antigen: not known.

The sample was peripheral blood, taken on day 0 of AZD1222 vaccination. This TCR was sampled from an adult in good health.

DNA for the CDR3: TGTGCCAGCAGCTTGAACAACCTCGGAAACACCATATATTTT. This encodes CASSLNNLGNTIYF. The rearrangement joins TRBV7-2 to TRBJ1-3; no clear D. Germline lookup yields CDR1 SGHTA and CDR2 FQGNSA. The CDR3 has 14 amino acids. V lost 3 bases, J lost 4 bases, and 10 bases lay in between.